Below are 20 T cell receptor beta chains sequenced from a single sample in a study of Tregs in tolerant kidney transplant recipients. Assay used: immunoSEQ multiplex PCR; TCRdb lists only in-frame clones, some missing. The table lists about 31,000 clones. Mixed chimerism was transient after nonmyeloablative marrow transplants from related graft donors. Sequencing was performed on CD4+ T cells from blood (PBMCs), taken 24 months after the transplant. Receptor source: a human patient who received a combined kidney and bone marrow transplant. Among the T cells, some may be from the graft donor.

Details on this clone: The read halts 3 residues ahead of the CDR3 end, with the missing end drawn from the germline J gene. The rearrangement joins TRBV20-1 to TRBJ2-1, with TRBD2 matching 11 bases. V was clipped by 4 bases and J by 7 bases; unmatched bases: 9. CDR1 and CDR2 (germline): DFQATT, SNEGSKA (reference sequence). The CDR3 length is 15 residues. The CDR3 sequence: CSAMVAGGPRNEQFF. CDR3 bases read: TGCAGTGCTATGGTAGCGGGAGGGCCGCGGAATGAG.

Worth noting for this clone: The read stops 3 residues short of the end of the CDR3; the missing end is completed from the germline J gene. This sequence joins TRBV19 and TRBJ2-7; D may be TRBD2 (6 bases). CDR3 size: 14 residues. Per the germline V gene, CDR1 is LNHDA and CDR2 is SQIVND (reference sequence). Trimming cost V 5 bases and J 5 bases, with 16 bases left between them. CDR3 bases read: TGTGCCAGTAGTCCCCCGTGGCGGGGTCACGAG. This gives the protein CASSPPWRGHE. The complete CDR3 protein is CASSPPWRGHEQYF.

As to this clone: The CDR3 end is not reached by the read, which stops 3 residues before it; the germline J gene fills it in. The chain carries TRBV10-1 and TRBJ2-1; 8 nucleotides align to TRBD1. V gave up 2 bases and J gave up 5 bases; unmatched junction bases: 8. The CDR3 is made up of 16 amino acids. Germline CDR1 and CDR2: WNHNN and SYGVQD (reference sequence). CDR3 DNA, as far as it was read: TGCGCCAGCAGTGAGGGCGGGACAGGTCCCCACAATGAG. It yields the protein CASSEGGTGPHNE. The whole CDR3 sequence reads CASSEGGTGPHNEQFF.

Comments on this clone: The CDR3 end falls 3 residues outside the read, so it is completed with the germline J gene. The genes are TRBV7-8 and TRBJ1-4, with TRBD1 matching over 7 bases. In germline, CDR1 is SGHVS, CDR2 FQNEAQ. The trim removed 2 bases at V and 8 bases at J, leaving 8 bases unmatched. This CDR3 contains 15 residues. The CDR3 bases that were read are TGTGCCAGCAGCTTATCTGGCCAGGGGGGCGAAAAA. This encodes CASSLSGQGGEK. The full CDR3 is CASSLSGQGGEKLFF.

As to this clone: The read ends 3 residues early relative to the CDR3; the germline J gene fills the gap. The V and J genes are TRBV5-4 and TRBJ2-3; 9 bases map to TRBD1. V lost 4 bases to trimming and J lost 5 bases; unmatched junction nucleotides: 11. Germline CDR1 SGHNT, CDR2 YYREEE (reference sequence). The CDR3 extends over 16 amino acids. The chain's CDR3 is CASSKITGTGKDTQYF. The DNA read from the CDR3 is TGTGCCAGCAGCAAAATTACCGGGACAGGGAAAGATACG. The variable domain in full, completed from reference TRBV5-4 and TRBJ2-3, reads ETGVTQSPTHLIKTRGQQVTLRCSSQSGHNTVSWYQQALGQGPQFIFQYYREEENGRGNFPPRFSGLQFPNYSSELNVNALELDDSALYLCASSKITGTGKDTQYFGPGTRLTVL.

Points on this clone: The read terminates 3 residues before the CDR3 end, so the remaining end is supplied by the germline J gene. This chain joins TRBV5-1 and TRBJ1-2; the D gene is possibly TRBD1 (5 bases). Trimming pared 5 bases from V and 4 bases from J, leaving 12 bases between. The CDR3 extends over 13 amino acids. CDR1 and CDR2 (germline): SGHRS, YFSETQ. CDR3 residues: CASSREGPYGYTF. Incomplete CDR3 DNA: TGCGCCAGCAGTAGGGAGGGGCCCTATGGC.

Of note for this clone: The read ends 3 residues early relative to the CDR3; the germline J gene fills the gap. The J gene is TRBJ2-1, the V gene TRBV23-1; 9 nucleotides line up with TRBD1. TRBV23-1 is an open reading frame whose function is uncertain. The junction had 11 bases not matched to a gene; V was cut back by 2 bases and J by 6 bases. There are 17 residues in the CDR3. The part of the CDR3 DNA that was read is TGCGCCAGCAGTCAACCCCCTGGGGACAGGGAGGGCAATGAG. Translation gives CASSQPPGDREGNE. In full, the CDR3 reads CASSQPPGDREGNEQFF.

Of note for this clone: The CDR3 goes on 3 residues after the read ends, and that part is filled in from the germline J gene. The V and J genes are TRBV7-8 and TRBJ1-4; the D gene is possibly TRBD1 (6 bases). Trimming shortened V by 4 bases and J by 0 bases, and 12 bases separated the two germline ends. Germline V lookup: CDR1 SGHVS, CDR2 FQNEAQ. This CDR3 is built from 16 residues. CDR3 DNA, as far as it was read: TGTGCCAGCAGCTCACAGGGCCTCGCAACTAATGAAAAA. It translates to CASSSQGLATNEK. The CDR3 in its entirety is CASSSQGLATNEKLFF.

As regards this clone: Read data end 3 residues before the CDR3 end; the end is taken from the germline J gene. The chain uses TRBV20-1 and TRBJ1-1; no firm D call. V was pared by 6 bases and J by 0 bases, with 11 bases between. Looked up from germline, CDR1 is DFQATT and CDR2 is SNEGSKA (reference sequence). The CDR3 loop spans 13 amino acids. The CDR3 sequence is CSARTRMNTEAFF. CDR3 bases read: TGCAGTGCAAGGACTCGCATGAACACTGAA.

Note on this clone: The missing CDR3 end, 3 residues past where the read stops, is filled in from the germline J gene. The rearrangement links TRBV19 to TRBJ1-5; 9 bases are a match to TRBD1. J was trimmed by 3 bases and V by 3 bases; bases with no gene match: 6. Germline values: CDR1 LNHDA, CDR2 SQIVND (reference sequence). The CDR3 sequence is 16 residues long. The CDR3 protein is CASSIHGQGPNQPQHF. The CDR3 DNA, read in part, is TGTGCCAGTAGTATCCACGGACAGGGGCCCAATCAGCCC.

A note on this clone: The read stops 3 residues short of the end of the CDR3; the missing end is completed from the germline J gene. This chain links TRBV5-1 with TRBJ1-6; TRBD1 might be the D (5 bases). Germline CDR1 SGHRS, CDR2 YFSETQ. V gave up 0 bases and J gave up 9 bases, with 7 bases separating them. The CDR3 spans 13 residues. CDR3 DNA, as far as it was read: TGCGCCAGCAGCTTGGAGCAGGGTTCACCC. Translation: CASSLEQGSP. The whole CDR3 reads CASSLEQGSPLHF.

A remark on this clone: The read ends 3 residues shy of where the CDR3 ends; the end is completed using the germline J gene. V gene TRBV6-1 combines with J gene TRBJ1-5; the D gene is possibly TRBD1 (5 bases). Trimming took off 2 bases at V and 6 bases at J, with 8 bases between the two ends. CDR1 is MNHNS and CDR2 is SASEGT in the germline V gene. The CDR3 totals 13 residues. The chain's CDR3 is CASSELGAQPQHF. The CDR3 bases that were read are TGTGCCAGCAGTGAACTAGGGGCTCAGCCC.

As concerns this clone: The read falls 3 residues short of the CDR3 end, and the missing part is taken from the germline J gene. The J gene is TRBJ1-3, the V gene TRBV5-8; D may be TRBD1 (6 bases). V lost 1 base and J lost 2, with 7 bases in between. Germline CDR1 reads SGHTS; CDR2 reads YDEGEE. The CDR3 totals 14 residues. The CDR3 sequence: CASSLWGPGNTIYF. The sequenced part of the CDR3 DNA is TGTGCCAGCAGCTTGTGGGGGCCTGGAAACACC.

Notes on this clone: The sequenced fragment ends 3 residues before the CDR3 boundary, so the rest is inferred from the germline J gene. V is TRBV10-3 and J is TRBJ2-6, with D maybe TRBD1 (6 bases). V lost 5 bases, J lost 0 bases, and 14 bases lay in between. Germline values: CDR1 ENHRY, CDR2 SYGVKD. The CDR3 spans 17 residues. Incomplete CDR3 DNA: TGTGCCATCAGTCCAGGGGCTATCGGCTCTGGGGCCAACGTC. It is translated as CAISPGAIGSGANV. The full CDR3 sequence reads CAISPGAIGSGANVLTF.

A word on this clone: The CDR3 extends 3 residues past the end of the read, so its final part is completed from the germline J gene. The chain couples TRBV29-1 to TRBJ2-7, with 7 bases aligning to TRBD1. Trimming cost V 4 bases and J 3 bases; bases outside gene matches: 0. The CDR3 contains 11 residues. The V gene's germline CDR1 is SQVTM and CDR2 ANQGSEA. Partial CDR3 DNA: TGCAGCGTTGGGGACAGCTACGAG. Its protein is CSVGDSYE. The entire CDR3 protein reads CSVGDSYEQYF.

The covered CDR3 bases are TGTGCCAGCAGCCAAGAAGTAGCTAGCGGCTACGAG. Its translation is CASSQEVASGYE. The full CDR3 protein is CASSQEVASGYEQYF. The gene calls are TRBV7-2 and TRBJ2-7; 7 positions agree with TRBD2. Read coverage stops 3 residues before the CDR3 terminus; the germline J gene supplies the remainder. CDR3 length equals 15 residues. The J segment lost 3 bases and the V segment lost 5 bases, leaving 10 bases of the junction unmatched. Germline V gives CDR1 SGHTA, CDR2 FQGNSA.

Details on this clone: The read falls 3 residues short of the CDR3 end, and the missing part is taken from the germline J gene. V and J are TRBV18 and TRBJ2-7; D is possibly TRBD1 (6 bases). CDR1 KGHSH and CDR2 LQKENI come from the germline V gene. This CDR3 is 17 amino acids long. The V end was cut by 3 bases, the J end by 6 bases, with 24 bases between. CDR3: CASSPGVWGNLGGEQYF. CDR3 bases read: TGTGCCAGCTCACCTGGAGTCTGGGGAAATTTAGGGGGCGAG. Full variable domain (remainder filled in from reference TRBV18 and TRBJ2-7): NAGVMQNPRHLVRRRGQEARLRCSPMKGHSHVYWYRQLPEEGLKFMVYLQKENIIDESGMPKERFSAEFPKEGPSILRIQQVVRGDSAAYFCASSPGVWGNLGGEQYFGPGTRLTVT.

On this clone itself: The CDR3 end is not reached by the read, which stops 3 residues before it; the germline J gene fills it in. This sequence joins TRBV7-2 and TRBJ2-1; no definite D call. The V gene's germline CDR1 is SGHTA and CDR2 FQGNSA. The V gene lost 1 base and the J gene lost 8 bases, with 12 bases spanning the gap. CDR3 size: 14 residues. The CDR3 loop is CASSLDPTSYEQFF. The part of the CDR3 DNA that was read is TGTGCCAGCAGCTTAGACCCCACAAGTTATGAG.

Concerning this clone: The missing CDR3 end, 3 residues past where the read stops, is filled in from the germline J gene. This chain joins TRBV7-8 and TRBJ1-1; D is possibly TRBD1 (5 bases). This CDR3 has 13 amino acids. V was clipped by 6 bases and J by 6 bases, with 14 bases between them. The germline V gene has CDR1 SGHVS and CDR2 FQNEAQ. The covered CDR3 bases are TGTGCCAGCAGGCCTTATACAGGTCCTGAA. Its protein is CASRPYTGPE. The full CDR3 protein is CASRPYTGPEAFF.

About this clone itself: The junction and the germline gene differ at one end; a read error may be behind it. The CDR3 end is not reached by the read, which stops 3 residues before it; the germline J gene fills it in. The V call is TRBV7-7, the J call TRBJ2-1, with D perhaps matching TRBD2 (5 bases). Germline V gene data show CDR1 as SSHAT and CDR2 as FNYEAQ (reference sequence). The CDR3 has 13 residues. CDR3 region: CASSPGIPNEQFF. CDR3 bases read: TGTGCTAGCAGCCCGGGGATTCCCAATGAG.